The 30 T cell receptor beta chains below were found in one sample sequenced in a study of OX40 agonist ivuxolimab in advanced cancers. Generated by immunoSEQ multiplex PCR, the TCRdb table keeps only in-frame clones and is missing some. This table has some 39,000 clones, around 90% appearing once. Sequencing used CD4+ or CD8+ T cells sorted from blood, obtained in a trial of the OX40 agonist ivuxolimab. The source of these receptors is an adult with an advanced solid tumor such as melanoma, head and neck, liver or kidney cancer.

The chain combines TRBV7-9 with TRBJ2-5; the D gene is possibly TRBD1 (6 bases). This CDR3 has 15 residues. Germline V gene lookup returns CDR1 SEHNR and CDR2 FQNEAQ (reference sequence). V lost 4 bases and J lost 0, with 12 bases in between. CDR3 in amino acids: CASSSTGTHQETQYF. CDR3 sequence (DNA): TGTGCCAGCAGCTCAACCGGGACACACCAAGAGACCCAGTACTTC.

V usage is TRBV5-1 and J usage is TRBJ1-5; maybe TRBD1 (6 bases). V was clipped by 5 bases and J by 1 base, with 13 bases between them. This CDR3 is 15 amino acids long. CDR1 is SGHRS, CDR2 YFSETQ, per germline. CDR3 sequence reads: CASSTAGASNQPQHF. CDR3 DNA sequence: TGCGCCAGCAGTACCGCGGGGGCAAGCAATCAGCCCCAGCATTTT.

V usage is TRBV7-9 and J usage is TRBJ1-1; D call uncertain. CDR3 size: 13 residues. V lost 2 bases, J lost 4 bases, and 8 bases lay in between. Per the germline V gene, CDR1 is SEHNR and CDR2 is FQNEAQ (reference sequence). This CDR3 reads CASSLQRLTEAFF. The CDR3 nucleotides read TGTGCCAGCAGCTTACAGAGGCTCACTGAAGCTTTCTTT.

CDR3 amino acids: CASSRTGVSYEQYF. For the CDR3, the DNA is TGTGCCAGCTCACGGACAGGCGTCTCCTACGAGCAGTACTTC. V and J are TRBV18 and TRBJ2-7, with 7 positions matching TRBD1. The CDR3 sequence is 14 residues long. The V gene's germline CDR1 is KGHSH and CDR2 LQKENI. With 4 bases clipped from V and 0 bases from J, the junction kept 3 bases outside the gene matches. Based on the CDR3 plus reference TRBV18 and TRBJ2-7, the full variable domain is NAGVMQNPRHLVRRRGQEARLRCSPMKGHSHVYWYRQLPEEGLKFMVYLQKENIIDESGMPKERFSAEFPKEGPSILRIQQVVRGDSAAYFCASSRTGVSYEQYFGPGTRLTVT.

The chain recombines TRBV5-4 with TRBJ2-6; a weak D match, TRBD1 (5 bases). V was pared by 3 bases and J by 4 bases, with 11 bases between. This CDR3 has 15 residues. CDR1 is SGHNT, CDR2 YYREEE, per germline (reference sequence). DNA for the CDR3: TGTGCCAGCAGCTCCCAGGGTGGCGGGGCCAACGTCCTGACTTTC. This sequence encodes CASSSQGGGANVLTF.

The chain employs TRBV15 and TRBJ2-2; weak D call: TRBD1 (6 bases). Per the germline V gene, CDR1 is LNHNV and CDR2 is YYDKDF (reference sequence). This CDR3 is 14 amino acids long. Between the trimmed V and J ends, which lost 4 bases and 8 bases, there was a span of 14 bases. CDR3: CATSIRGRAGELFF. The CDR3 region has the DNA TGTGCCACCAGCATTAGGGGGAGAGCAGGGGAGCTGTTTTTT.

The chain couples TRBV21-1 to TRBJ2-3. TRBV21-1 is labeled a pseudogene. The CDR3 runs to 14 residues. The CDR3 loop reads CASSKGGDTDTQYF. As DNA, the CDR3 is TGTGCCAGCAGCAAAGGTGGTGACACAGATACGCAGTATTTT.

This clone was detected only once. The CDR3 loop is CASSVAGAGREQYF. For the CDR3, the DNA is TGCGCCAGCAGTGTGGCAGGGGCCGGTCGTGAGCAGTACTTC. The chain links TRBV10-1 to TRBJ2-7; tentative D call: TRBD1 (6 bases). In germline, CDR1 is WNHNN, CDR2 SYGVQD (reference sequence). Between the trimmed V and J ends, which lost 4 bases and 7 bases, there was a span of 17 bases. This CDR3 is built from 14 residues.

The chain recombines TRBV29-1 with TRBJ2-6; no clear D gene. Germline V gene lookup returns CDR1 SQVTM and CDR2 ANQGSEA. CDR3 length: 16 amino acids. Trimming stripped 3 bases from V and 0 bases from J, with 12 bases between. DNA of the CDR3: TGCAGCGTTGAGGCTGTTATTGGCTCTGGGGCCAACGTCCTGACTTTC. This codes for CSVEAVIGSGANVLTF.

The chain employs TRBV11-3 and TRBJ2-5, with D unresolved. V gave up 1 base and J gave up 5 bases, with 11 bases separating them. This CDR3 region has 14 residues. CDR1 SGHNT and CDR2 YENEEA come from the germline V gene. The CDR3 region has the DNA TGTGCCAGCAGCTTAGGAGGCACCCAGGAGACCCAGTACTTC. This encodes CASSLGGTQETQYF.

The chain couples TRBV27 to TRBJ2-7; the match to TRBD2 covers 14 bases. The ends lost 6 bases at V and 8 bases at J; junction bases unmatched: 9. The CDR3 contains 15 residues. Germline-derived CDR1 and CDR2 are MNHEY and SMNVEV (reference sequence). The CDR3 coding sequence is TGTGCCAGCAGATCCGGGACTAGCGGGAGTATTCAGCAGTACTTC. This translates into CASRSGTSGSIQQYF.

The V gene is TRBV5-6, the J gene TRBJ2-2, with 9 nucleotides matching TRBD2. The V segment lost 0 bases and the J segment 5 bases; nucleotides outside the gene matches: 8. The CDR3 contains 17 residues. The V gene's germline CDR1 is SGHDT and CDR2 YYEEEE. For the CDR3, the DNA is TGTGCCAGCAGCTTGGGGGGCGGGAGGGCCGGAACCGGGGAGCTGTTTTTT. It translates to CASSLGGGRAGTGELFF.

V is TRBV27 and J is TRBJ2-3; D is unclear. The V and J ends lost 4 bases and 3 bases respectively, with 17 bases between them. Germline V CDR1 and CDR2: MNHEY, SMNVEV (reference sequence). The CDR3 sequence is 16 residues long. The CDR3, as DNA: TGTGCCAGCAGTTGGACGAGGCGTTCTGGTACAGATACGCAGTATTTT. This codes for CASSWTRRSGTDTQYF.

The CDR3 reads CASSFRWHTRQGSDQPQHF. CDR3 coding DNA: TGTGCCAGTAGTTTCCGCTGGCACACGAGACAGGGGTCGGATCAGCCCCAGCATTTT. The rearrangement links TRBV19 to TRBJ1-5, with 8 bases matching TRBD1. CDR3 length: 19 residues. The V and J ends lost 5 bases and 5 bases, in that order; junction bases with no gene match: 20. Germline CDR1 reads LNHDA; CDR2 reads SQIVND (reference sequence).

The chain combines TRBV10-1 with TRBJ1-1; 7 bases are shared with TRBD1. Germline V gene data show CDR1 as WNHNN and CDR2 as SYGVQD (reference sequence). The CDR3 totals 13 residues. V was pared by 7 bases and J by 5 bases, with 7 bases of the junction left unmatched. CDR3 sequence (DNA): TGCGCCAGCAAGGGACAGCTTGAGACTGAAGCTTTCTTT. It translates to CASKGQLETEAFF.

This clone was seen once. The chain combines TRBV6-1 with TRBJ1-5; a weak D match, TRBD1 (6 bases). The V end was cut by 2 bases, the J end by 1 base, with 12 bases between. CDR3 length equals 16 residues. Germline V gives CDR1 MNHNS, CDR2 SASEGT. The CDR3 sequence is CASSEIWTVSNQPQHF. As DNA, the CDR3 is TGTGCCAGCAGTGAAATTTGGACAGTAAGCAATCAGCCCCAGCATTTT.

J is TRBJ2-5 and V is TRBV7-6; 7 bases line up with TRBD1. There are 15 residues in the CDR3. The V gene end was trimmed by 3 bases and the J gene end by 5 bases; junction bases not matched to a gene: 9. Germline V lookup: CDR1 SGHVS, CDR2 FNYEAQ. The DNA of the CDR3 is TGTGCCAGCAGCTTGTCCACAGGGGTGAGGGAGACCCAGTACTTC. Its protein product is CASSLSTGVRETQYF.

The V gene is TRBV7-3, the J gene TRBJ1-5; D not certain. The ends were cut back, 1 base at V and 6 bases at J, with 19 bases in the middle. The CDR3 runs to 17 residues. Germline values: CDR1 SGHTA, CDR2 FQGTGA. In DNA, the CDR3 is TGTGCCAGCAGCTTAAGTGGGGTGGTTCGGGTGAGTCAGCCCCAGCATTTT. Amino acid sequence: CASSLSGVVRVSQPQHF.

This chain uses TRBV29-1 with TRBJ2-2; D might be TRBD1 (5 bases). Per the germline V gene, CDR1 is SQVTM and CDR2 is ANQGSEA. CDR3 length: 13 residues. V lost 5 bases and J lost 5, with 12 bases in between. In nucleotides, the CDR3 is TGCAGCGTTAGGGGCCCAATAACCGGGGAGCTGTTTTTT. Translation gives CSVRGPITGELFF.

V usage is TRBV29-1 and J usage is TRBJ2-2; 9 bases match TRBD2. V shed 5 bases, J shed 5 bases, and the junction held 15 bases outside the gene matches. The CDR3 covers 17 residues. Germline loops: CDR1 SQVTM, CDR2 ANQGSEA. The CDR3 coding sequence is TGCAGCGTTCCTGCCCTAGCGGGACCTGAACGGACCGGGGAGCTGTTTTTT. Amino acids: CSVPALAGPERTGELFF.

The chain carries TRBV12-5 and TRBJ2-2; no clear D gene. The germline CDR1 and CDR2 sequences are LGHNT and FRNRAP. Trimming left V 7 bases short and J 0 bases short, with 15 bases between. The CDR3 sequence is 16 residues long. CDR3: CASVKVSRTNTGELFF. CDR3 nucleotides: TGTGCTAGTGTCAAAGTTAGTCGCACGAACACCGGGGAGCTGTTTTTT.

The rearrangement uses TRBV6-1 and TRBJ1-2; possibly TRBD1 for D (6 bases). Trimming removed 3 bases from V and 4 bases from J, with 21 bases in between. CDR3 size: 17 residues. Germline V lookup: CDR1 MNHNS, CDR2 SASEGT. CDR3 in DNA: TGTGCCAGCAGTGAGGGTGCAGGGGTTTTTGGGTCCTATGGCTACACCTTC. It codes for CASSEGAGVFGSYGYTF.

The chain is built from TRBV5-1 and TRBJ2-5, with a possible D match to TRBD2 (6 bases). Trimming left V 4 bases short and J 4 bases short, with 11 bases between. CDR3 length: 13 amino acids. Germline V gene data show CDR1 as SGHRS and CDR2 as YFSETQ. The CDR3 bases are TGCGCCAGCAGCGGGACGGAGGGAGAGACCCAGTACTTC. Translation gives CASSGTEGETQYF. The full variable domain, with the rest looked up from reference TRBV5-1 and TRBJ2-5, is KAGVTQTPRYLIKTRGQQVTLSCSPISGHRSVSWYQQTPGQGLQFLFEYFSETQRNKGNFPGRFSGRQFSNSRSEMNVSTLELGDSALYLCASSGTEGETQYFGPGTRLLVL.

The V and J genes are TRBV5-4 and TRBJ1-2; D uncertain. This CDR3 comprises 15 residues. Trimming stripped 2 bases from V and 7 bases from J, with 18 bases between. The germline CDR1 and CDR2 sequences are SGHNT and YYREEE (reference sequence). CDR3 nucleotides: TGTGCCAGCAGCTTCCGGACCCTGACCGAGTTTGGCTACACCTTC. It translates to CASSFRTLTEFGYTF.

The J gene is TRBJ1-4, the V gene TRBV4-2; no clear D. Trimming removed 0 bases from V and 8 bases from J, with 10 bases in between. CDR1 and CDR2 (germline): LGHNA, YNFKEQ. This CDR3 region has 14 residues. CDR3 loop: CASSQDGGSEKLFF. In nucleotides, the CDR3 is TGTGCCAGCAGCCAAGATGGCGGTTCCGAAAAACTGTTTTTT.

CDR3 in DNA: TGTGCCAGCAGCGGGACAGGGAAGAGCACTGAAGCTTTCTTT. Protein product: CASSGTGKSTEAFF. The chain is built from TRBV9 and TRBJ1-1; 8 bases are a match to TRBD1. Trimming removed 3 bases from V and 4 bases from J; junction bases left unmatched: 5. The CDR3 is made up of 14 amino acids. Germline V gene data show CDR1 as SGDLS and CDR2 as YYNGEE.

The V call is TRBV4-1, the J call TRBJ2-5; D is perhaps TRBD2 (6 bases). This CDR3 has 16 amino acids. V was clipped by 3 bases and J by 5 bases, with 19 bases between them. The germline V gene has CDR1 MGHRA and CDR2 YSYEKL. DNA of the CDR3: TGCGCCAGCAGCCAGTATGACTCGGGAGTCCAGGAGACCCAGTACTTC. Translated, it gives CASSQYDSGVQETQYF.

On this clone itself: An end of the junction differs from the germline gene, which may be a read error. The J gene is TRBJ2-1, the V gene TRBV7-7; D is perhaps TRBD2 (6 bases). Per the germline V gene, CDR1 is SSHAT and CDR2 is FNYEAQ (reference sequence). The CDR3 spans 15 residues. The CDR3 here is CASSLERASYNEQFF. In DNA, the CDR3 is TGTGCTAGCAGCCTGGAGCGGGCCTCCTACAATGAGCAGTTCTTC. The full variable domain, its missing parts supplied by reference TRBV7-7 and TRBJ2-1, is GAGVSQSPRYKVTKRGQDVTLRCDPISSHATLYWYQQALGQGPEFLTYFNYEAQPDKSGLPSDRFSAERPEGSISTLTIQRTEQRDSAMYRCASSLERASYNEQFFGPGTRLTVL.

This rearrangement joins TRBV7-3 to TRBJ2-5; D not certain. CDR3 size: 13 residues. The V gene's germline CDR1 is SGHTA and CDR2 FQGTGA. V was pared by 1 base and J by 1 base, with 4 bases between. The chain's CDR3 is CASSLRPQETQYF. The DNA for the CDR3 is TGTGCCAGCAGCTTAAGGCCCCAAGAGACCCAGTACTTC.

This sequence joins TRBV28 and TRBJ1-2; the D is unclear. Germline CDR1 reads MDHEN; CDR2 reads SYDVKM. Between the trimmed V and J ends, which lost 3 bases and 4 bases, there was a span of 9 bases. This CDR3 region has 13 residues. CDR3 amino acids: CASSLARAYGYTF. Written as DNA, the CDR3 is TGTGCCAGCAGTTTGGCGAGAGCCTATGGCTACACCTTC.